The 5 T cell receptor beta chains reported below all come from one sample, sequenced in a study of T cells in Graves' hyperthyroidism and ophthalmopathy. It was RNA transcripts that yielded the amplified TCR beta CDR3 regions. The TCR CDR3 was amplified in a first-round RT-PCR using the HTBI primer set. TCRdb itself ran the multiplex PCR reads through MiXCR, one entry per CDR3 protein. The table includes under 250,000 distinct CDR3 sequences, roughly 22% detected once. Sequencing used blood. The receptors were sampled from a middle-aged woman with Graves' ophthalmopathy.

The rearrangement uses TRBV6-2 or TRBV6-3 and TRBJ1-1; D call uncertain. CDR3 length equals 12 residues. Germline CDR1 is MNHEY and CDR2 is SVGEGT. The V end was cut by 6 bases, the J end by 4 bases, with 9 bases between. CDR3 sequence reads: CASSDPSTEAFF. CDR3 bases: TGTGCCAGCAGCGACCCCTCCACTGAAGCTTTCTTT.

The table lists this clonotype with many counts. The chain combines TRBV10-2 with TRBJ2-7; D may be TRBD1 (6 bases). With 10 bases removed from V and 2 bases from J, the gap between germline ends came to 24 bases. The CDR3 loop spans 16 amino acids. Germline V gives CDR1 WSHSY, CDR2 SAAADI. CDR3 region: CATRLSGTPNPYEQYF. CDR3 DNA: TGCGCCACCCGCCTCTCCGGGACACCAAACCCCTACGAGCAGTACTTC.

This clonotype was found many times. The rearrangement uses TRBV20-1 and TRBJ1-5, with 7 bases matching TRBD1. The CDR3 runs 14 residues. V gave up 3 bases and J gave up 5 bases; unmatched junction bases: 7. From germline, CDR1 is DFQATT and CDR2 SNEGSKA (reference sequence). The CDR3 loop is CSARGDRDYQPQHF. The CDR3 region has the DNA TGCAGTGCTAGGGGTGACAGGGATTATCAGCCCCAGCATTTT.

This clonotype has a count of ten or more. The chain links TRBV7-8 to TRBJ1-1, with TRBD1 as a possible D gene (6 bases). V dropped 4 bases and J dropped 1 base, with 10 bases sitting between them. Germline CDR1 SGHVS, CDR2 FQNEAQ. The CDR3 contains 14 residues. The CDR3 region has the DNA TGTGCCAGCAGCTCACAACAGGGGAACACTGAAGCTTTCTTT. Translated, it gives CASSSQQGNTEAFF.

In this sample, this clonotype turned up many times. The J gene is TRBJ2-3, the V gene TRBV30; 7 nucleotides line up with TRBD2. V shed 1 base and J 1 base; nucleotides not matched to a gene: 8. The CDR3 spans 16 residues. Germline CDR1 is GTSNPN and CDR2 is SVGIG (reference sequence). The CDR3 loop is CAWSGAGMEGTDTQYF. CDR3 in DNA: TGTGCCTGGAGTGGAGCGGGAATGGAAGGCACAGATACGCAGTATTTT.